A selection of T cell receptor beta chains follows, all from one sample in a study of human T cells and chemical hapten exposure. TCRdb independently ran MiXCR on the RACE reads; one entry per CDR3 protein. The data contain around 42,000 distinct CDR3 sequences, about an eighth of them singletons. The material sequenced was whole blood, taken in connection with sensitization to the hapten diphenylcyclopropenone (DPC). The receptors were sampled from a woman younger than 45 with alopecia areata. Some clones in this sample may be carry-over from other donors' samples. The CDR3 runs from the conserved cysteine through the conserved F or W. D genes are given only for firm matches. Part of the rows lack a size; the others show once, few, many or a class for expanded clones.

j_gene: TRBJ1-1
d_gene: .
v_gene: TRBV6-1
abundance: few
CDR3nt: TGTGCCAGCAGTGATCAGAGGCGGGGCAGGGTGGTCACTGAAGCTTTCTTT
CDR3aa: CASSDQRRGRVVTEAFF

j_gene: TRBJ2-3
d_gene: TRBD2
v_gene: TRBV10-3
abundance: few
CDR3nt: TGTGCCATCAGTCCACCTAGCGGAGATACGCAGTATTTT
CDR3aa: CAISPPSGDTQYF

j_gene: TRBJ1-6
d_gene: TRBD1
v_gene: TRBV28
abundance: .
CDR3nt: TGTGCCAGCAGTTTATGGGACAGGAATAATTCACCCCTCCACTTT
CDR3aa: CASSLWDRNNSPLHF

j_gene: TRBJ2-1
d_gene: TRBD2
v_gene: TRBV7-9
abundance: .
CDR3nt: TGTGCCAGCAGCTTGTCCCTTCGAGGGAGGGCCCTACCTAATGAGCAGTTCTTC
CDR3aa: CASSLSLRGRALPNEQFF

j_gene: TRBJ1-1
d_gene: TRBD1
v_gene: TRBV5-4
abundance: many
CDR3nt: TGTGCCAGCAGCCCAGGGGGGCCGGAAGCTTTCTTT
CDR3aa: CASSPGGPEAFF

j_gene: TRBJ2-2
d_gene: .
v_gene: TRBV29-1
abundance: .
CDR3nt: TGCAGCGTTGAAGGCTCCACCGGGGAGCTGTTTTTT
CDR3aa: CSVEGSTGELFF

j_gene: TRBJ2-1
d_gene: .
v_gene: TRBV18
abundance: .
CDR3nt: TGTGCCAGCTCACCAACACAGGGAAGGAATGAGCAGTTCTTC
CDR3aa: CASSPTQGRNEQFF

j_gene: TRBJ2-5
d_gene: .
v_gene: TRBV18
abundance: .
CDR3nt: TGTGCCAGCTCCGCCTACGGGGTCCAAGAGACCCAGTACTTC
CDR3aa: CASSAYGVQETQYF

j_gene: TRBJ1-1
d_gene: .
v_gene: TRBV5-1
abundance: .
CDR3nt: TGCGCCAGCAGCTTGGATGCAGCCATGAACACTGAAGCTTTCTTT
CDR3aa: CASSLDAAMNTEAFF

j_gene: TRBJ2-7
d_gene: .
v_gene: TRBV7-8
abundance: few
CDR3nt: TGTGCCAGCAGCGTAAACCCGGGACACAACTACGAGCAGTACTTC
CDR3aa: CASSVNPGHNYEQYF

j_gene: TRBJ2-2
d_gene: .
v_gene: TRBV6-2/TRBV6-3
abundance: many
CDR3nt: TGTGCCAGCAGTTACTCGGTCCTTTTTAGTGGCGGGGAGCTGTTTTTT
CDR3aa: CASSYSVLFSGGELFF

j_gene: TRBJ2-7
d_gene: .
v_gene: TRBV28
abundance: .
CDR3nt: TGTGCCAGCAGTTTATCGGTCTTAGCCCGGGAGCAGTACTTC
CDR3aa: CASSLSVLAREQYF

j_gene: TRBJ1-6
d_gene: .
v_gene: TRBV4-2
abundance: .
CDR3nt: TGTGCCAGCAGCCAAGATAAGGACCCTAATTCACCCCTCCACTTT
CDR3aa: CASSQDKDPNSPLHF

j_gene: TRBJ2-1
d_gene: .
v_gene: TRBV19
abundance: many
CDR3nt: TGTGCCAGTACGGGGTTTCGGGGTGAGCAGTTCTTC
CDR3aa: CASTGFRGEQFF

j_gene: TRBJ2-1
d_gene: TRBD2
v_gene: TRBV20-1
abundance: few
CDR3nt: TGCAGTGCTAGGATGGGGGGGAGCTCCTACAATGAGCAGTTCTTC
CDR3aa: CSARMGGSSYNEQFF

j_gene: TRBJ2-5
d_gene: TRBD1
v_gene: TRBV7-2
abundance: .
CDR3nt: TGTGCCAGCAGCCATCCCCGGGACAGGATTCAAGAGACCCAGTACTTC
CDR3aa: CASSHPRDRIQETQYF

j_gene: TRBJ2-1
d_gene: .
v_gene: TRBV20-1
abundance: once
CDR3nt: .
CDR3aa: CSATSSVAGGTEFF

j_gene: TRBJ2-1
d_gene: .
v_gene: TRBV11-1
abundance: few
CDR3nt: TGTGCCAGCAGCTTAGATCACGGCGCCTGGGCCGCCAATGAGCAGTTCTTC
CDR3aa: CASSLDHGAWAANEQFF

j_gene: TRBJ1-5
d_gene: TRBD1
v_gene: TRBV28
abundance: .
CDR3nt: TGTGCCAGCAGCTCGACAGGGATGAACCCTAGCAATCAGCCCCAGCATTTT
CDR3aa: CASSSTGMNPSNQPQHF

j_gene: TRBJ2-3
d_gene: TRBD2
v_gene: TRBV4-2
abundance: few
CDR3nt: TGTGCCAGCAGCGATACTAGCGGGAGTGCAGATACGCAGTATTTT
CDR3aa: CASSDTSGSADTQYF

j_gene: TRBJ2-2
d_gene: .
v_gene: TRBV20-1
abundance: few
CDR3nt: TGCAGTGCTAGAGTTGGATCAACCGGGGAGCTGTTTTTT
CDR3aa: CSARVGSTGELFF

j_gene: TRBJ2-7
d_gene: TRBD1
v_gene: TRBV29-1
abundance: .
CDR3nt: TGCAGCGTCCGATCGGACAGGGTACCCTACGAGCAGTACTTC
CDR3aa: CSVRSDRVPYEQYF

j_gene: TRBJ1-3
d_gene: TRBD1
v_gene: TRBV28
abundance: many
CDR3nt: TGTGCCAGCAGTCCGGGACAGTCTGGAAACACCATATATTTT
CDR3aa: CASSPGQSGNTIYF

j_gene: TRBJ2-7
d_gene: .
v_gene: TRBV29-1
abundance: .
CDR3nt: TGCAGCGTTCGGCAGGAGGGCCTATACGAGCAGTACTTC
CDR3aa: CSVRQEGLYEQYF

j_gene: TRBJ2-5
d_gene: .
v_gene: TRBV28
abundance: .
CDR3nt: TGTGCCAGCAGTTCTTCTTACCGGAGGGGGGAGACCCAGTACTTC
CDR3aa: CASSSSYRRGETQYF

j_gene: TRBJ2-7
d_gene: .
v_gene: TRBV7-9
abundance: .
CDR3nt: TGTGCCAGCAGCTTAGCGACGACAGGTTTGAGCTCCTACGAGCAGTACTTC
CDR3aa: CASSLATTGLSSYEQYF

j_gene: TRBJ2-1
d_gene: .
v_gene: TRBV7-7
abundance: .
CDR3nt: TGTGCTAGCAGCTTCCACGGGATCGGCAATGAGCAGTTCTTC
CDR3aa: CASSFHGIGNEQFF

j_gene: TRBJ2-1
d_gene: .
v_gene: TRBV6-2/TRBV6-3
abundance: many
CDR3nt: TGTGCCAGTCGTAGGGGTTCCTACAATGAGCAGTTCTTC
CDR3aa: CASRRGSYNEQFF

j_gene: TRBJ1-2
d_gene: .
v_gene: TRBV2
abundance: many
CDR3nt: TGTGCCAGCAGTGGAGAAGCTAACTATGGCTACACCTTC
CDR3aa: CASSGEANYGYTF

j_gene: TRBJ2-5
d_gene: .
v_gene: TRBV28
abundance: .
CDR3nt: TGTGCCAGCAGTTGGGGACTGGGAGAGACCCAGTACTTC
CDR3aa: CASSWGLGETQYF

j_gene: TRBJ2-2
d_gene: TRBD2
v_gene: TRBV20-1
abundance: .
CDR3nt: TGCAGTGCTAGGGCTGGGCCTAGCGGGAGCACCGGGGGGCTGTTTTTT
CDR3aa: CSARAGPSGSTGGLFF

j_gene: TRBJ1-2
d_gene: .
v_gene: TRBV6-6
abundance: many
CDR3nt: TGTGCCAGCACTATTGGTGGCGAAGTTGGTACGGGGGACTATGGCTACACCTTC
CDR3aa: CASTIGGEVGTGDYGYTF

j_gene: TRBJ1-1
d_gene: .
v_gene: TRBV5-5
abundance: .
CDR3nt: TGTGCCAGCAGCGTGGATTGGGTGAATGCTTTCTTT
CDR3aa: CASSVDWVNAFF

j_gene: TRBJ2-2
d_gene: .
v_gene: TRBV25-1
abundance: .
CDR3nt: TGTGCCAGCAGTGAATATGGGGTCGGGGAGCTGTTTTTT
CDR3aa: CASSEYGVGELFF

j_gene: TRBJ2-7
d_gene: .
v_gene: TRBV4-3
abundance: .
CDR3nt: TGCGCCAGCAGCCAGGTTGTTTCACCAGGGGACGAGCAGTACTTC
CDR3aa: CASSQVVSPGDEQYF

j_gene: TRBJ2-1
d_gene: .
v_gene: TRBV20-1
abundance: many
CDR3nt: TGCAGTGCTACCCTCAAGAACTATTTCAATGAGCAGTTCTTC
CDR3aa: CSATLKNYFNEQFF

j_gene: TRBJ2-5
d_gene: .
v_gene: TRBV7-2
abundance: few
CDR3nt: TGTGCCAGCAGCCCAACACACTACGAGACCCAGTACTTC
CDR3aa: CASSPTHYETQYF

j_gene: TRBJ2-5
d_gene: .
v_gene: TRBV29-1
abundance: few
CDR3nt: TGCAGCGTTGATCGGCAGGGACAAGAGACCCAGTACTTC
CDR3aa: CSVDRQGQETQYF

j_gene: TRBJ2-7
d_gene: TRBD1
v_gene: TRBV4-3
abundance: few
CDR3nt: TGCGCCAGCAGCAGGTACAGGGGGACCACCTACGAGCAGTACTTC
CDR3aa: CASSRYRGTTYEQYF

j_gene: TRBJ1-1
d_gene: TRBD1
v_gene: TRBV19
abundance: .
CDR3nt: TGTGCCAGCAGCGATGGAGGGACAGTAAAAGAAGCTTTCTTT
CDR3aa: CASSDGGTVKEAFF

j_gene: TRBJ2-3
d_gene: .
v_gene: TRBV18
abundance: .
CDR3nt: TGTGCCAGCTCACGGGGACCAACAGATACGCAGTATTTT
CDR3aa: CASSRGPTDTQYF

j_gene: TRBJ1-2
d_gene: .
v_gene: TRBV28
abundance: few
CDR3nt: TGTGCCAGCAGCTTCCCTTACTATGGCTACACCTTC
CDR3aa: CASSFPYYGYTF

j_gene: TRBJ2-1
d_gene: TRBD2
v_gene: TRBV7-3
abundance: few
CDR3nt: TGTGCCAGCAGCTTCACGGGAGGGCGTCAGTTCTTC
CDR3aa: CASSFTGGRQFF

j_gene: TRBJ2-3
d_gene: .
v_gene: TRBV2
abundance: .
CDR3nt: TGTGCCAGCGGGTCAACAACGCAGTATTTT
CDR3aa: CASGSTTQYF

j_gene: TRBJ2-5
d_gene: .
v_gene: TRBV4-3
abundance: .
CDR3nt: TGCGCCAGCAGCCCAACCATTACAGGGACCCAGTACTTC
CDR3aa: CASSPTITGTQYF

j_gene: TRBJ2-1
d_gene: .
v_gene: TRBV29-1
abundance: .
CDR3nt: TGCAGCGTGAACAATGAGCAGTTCTTC
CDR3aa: CSVNNEQFF

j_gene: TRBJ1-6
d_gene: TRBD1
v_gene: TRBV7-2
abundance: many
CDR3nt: TGTGCCAGCAGCTTCGGACAGGGCGGACATCGTTCACCCCTCCACTTT
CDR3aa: CASSFGQGGHRSPLHF

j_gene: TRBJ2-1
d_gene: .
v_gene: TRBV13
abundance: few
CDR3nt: TGTGCCAGCAGCTCCCGACGGGGACGAACCTCCTACAATGAGCAGTTCTTC
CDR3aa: CASSSRRGRTSYNEQFF

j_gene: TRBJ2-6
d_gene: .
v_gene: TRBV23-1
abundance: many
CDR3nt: TGCGCCAGCAGTCTCTCCAGGTGTCGCTCTGGGGCCAACGTCCTGACTTTC
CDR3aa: CASSLSRCRSGANVLTF